One sample yielded the 18 T cell receptor beta chains listed below, sequenced in a study of shared clonotypes between healthy human individuals. CD8 cells classed as naive were CD45RO-negative and positively selected for CCR7, excluding terminally differentiated effector memory CD45RA+ cells. Profiling relied on immunoSEQ multiplex PCR, and the TCRdb table lists in-frame clones only, not all of them. The sample consists of around 550,000 clones, roughly 95% of them appearing once. What was sequenced was naive CD8+ T cells sorted from blood. The receptors stem from a woman aged 30 to 39 in good health.

About this clone itself: An end of the junction does not agree with germline; a read error may underlie this. The same CDR3 is also encoded by other DNA sequences in this sample. The chain is built from TRBV12-5 and TRBJ2-7, with D possibly matching TRBD1 (6 bases). Germline V gene lookup returns CDR1 LGHNT and CDR2 FRNRAP. The CDR3 sequence is 13 residues long. CDR3 in DNA: TGTGCTAGTGGCTTGGACAGCTCCTACGAGCAGTACTTC. Translated: CASGLDSSYEQYF.

This clone was counted between two and nine times. The CDR3 sequence is CASSLAGPGARGYTF. CDR3 in DNA: TGTGCCAGCAGCTTAGCCGGACCGGGGGCGCGTGGCTACACCTTC. This sequence joins TRBV11-2 and TRBJ1-2; D is perhaps TRBD1 (6 bases). The CDR3 has 15 residues. The V end was cut by 1 base, the J end by 7 bases, with 16 bases between. Germline V CDR1 and CDR2: SGHAT, FQNNGV.

This clone was counted a single time. V usage is TRBV15 and J usage is TRBJ1-3; maybe TRBD1 (6 bases). Between the trimmed V and J ends, which lost 0 bases and 6 bases, there was a span of 27 bases. In germline, CDR1 is LNHNV, CDR2 YYDKDF (reference sequence). The CDR3 loop spans 20 amino acids. CDR3 loop: CATSRDRLSGTLALKNTIYF. The CDR3 DNA is TGTGCCACCAGCAGAGATCGGTTATCTGGGACACTAGCACTTAAAAACACCATATATTTT.

This rearrangement joins TRBV6-4 to TRBJ1-4, with 7 bases aligning to TRBD1. Germline lookup yields CDR1 MRHNA and CDR2 SNTAGT. V shed 10 bases and J 9 bases; nucleotides not matched to a gene: 23. This CDR3 region has 17 residues. CDR3 amino acids: CANHLPGQRKEEKKLFF. Written as DNA, the CDR3 is TGTGCCAATCATCTCCCGGGACAGAGAAAGGAAGAAAAAAAACTGTTTTTT.

V usage is TRBV28 and J usage is TRBJ1-1; D not certain. CDR1 is MDHEN and CDR2 is SYDVKM in the germline V gene. Trimming stripped 1 base from V and 3 bases from J, with 12 bases between. This CDR3 contains 15 residues. For the CDR3, the DNA is TGTGCCAGCAGTTTATCCACTACTGCCGACACTGAAGCTTTCTTT. It encodes CASSLSTTADTEAFF.

The rearrangement joins TRBV21-1 to TRBJ2-7; the listed D gene, TRBD2, was not tested against the DNA. TRBV21-1 is a pseudogene segment. CDR3 length: 16 residues. The CDR3 DNA sequence: TGTGCCAGCAGCAAAGAACGGGGAGCGACACCCTACGAGCAGTACTTC. Protein sequence: CASSKERGATPYEQYF.

This clone was seen just once. This chain links TRBV5-8 with TRBJ1-2; the match to TRBD1 covers 8 bases. J was trimmed by 7 bases and V by 6 bases; bases with no gene match: 8. CDR1 is SGHTS, CDR2 YDEGEE, per germline. The CDR3 is 13 amino acids. In DNA, the CDR3 is TGTGCCAGCACCGAGGACAGGGTGTTTGGCTACACCTTC. This codes for CASTEDRVFGYTF.

This clone appeared a single time. The chain is built from TRBV5-4 and TRBJ1-6; 9 nucleotides align to TRBD1. The germline V gene encodes CDR1 SGHNT and CDR2 YYREEE (reference sequence). Germline trimming cut 4 bases from V and 9 bases from J; bases unmatched to any gene: 8. The CDR3 loop spans 15 amino acids. The CDR3 loop is CASSLKLDRGSPLHF. The CDR3 coding sequence is TGTGCCAGCAGCCTCAAATTGGACAGGGGTTCACCCCTCCACTTT.

The gene calls are TRBV9 and TRBJ2-7; TRBD1 matches at 8 bases. With 4 bases clipped from V and 2 bases from J, the junction kept 5 bases outside the gene matches. The CDR3 has 14 residues. Germline V gene lookup returns CDR1 SGDLS and CDR2 YYNGEE. CDR3 DNA sequence: TGTGCCAGCAGCCCAGGACAGGGAACCTACGAGCAGTACTTC. It codes for CASSPGQGTYEQYF.

The rearrangement links TRBV7-8 to TRBJ1-1, with unresolved D. CDR3 length equals 13 residues. The V and J ends lost 4 bases and 6 bases respectively, with 12 bases between them. In germline, CDR1 is SGHVS, CDR2 FQNEAQ. This chain's CDR3 is CASSYLGRAEAFF. For the CDR3, the DNA is TGTGCCAGCAGCTATCTAGGGCGGGCTGAAGCTTTCTTT.

This clone was detected only once. The chain recombines TRBV13 with TRBJ2-6; D possibly corresponds to TRBD2 (5 bases). Germline assignment: CDR1 PRHDT and CDR2 FYEKMQ (reference sequence). V was pared by 6 bases and J by 1 base, with 19 bases between. CDR3 length equals 18 residues. The CDR3 bases are TGTGCCAGCAGTCTCCCCAGAGGGTCATCGTCTGGGGCCAACGTCCTGACTTTC. This codes for CASSLPRGSSSGANVLTF. Full variable domain (missing parts from reference TRBV13 and TRBJ2-6): AAGVIQSPRHLIKEKRETATLKCYPIPRHDTVYWYQQGPGQDPQFLISFYEKMQSDKGSIPDRFSAQQFSDYHSELNMSSLELGDSALYFCASSLPRGSSSGANVLTFGAGSRLTVL.

The chain combines TRBV19 with TRBJ2-7; 8 bases match TRBD1. V was pared by 4 bases and J by 3 bases, with 5 bases of the junction left unmatched. CDR1 is LNHDA, CDR2 SQIVND, per germline (reference sequence). The CDR3 sequence is 14 residues long. CDR3 nucleotide sequence: TGTGCCAGTAGTAGCTCGGACAGGGACTACGAGCAGTACTTC. Amino acids: CASSSSDRDYEQYF.

V gene TRBV5-1 combines with J gene TRBJ1-2; tentatively, D is TRBD1 (5 bases). The CDR3 is made up of 14 amino acids. Deletions cut 3 bases from V and 2 bases from J, with 11 bases between. Germline CDR1 SGHRS, CDR2 YFSETQ. The CDR3 region is CASSWEGANYGYTF. CDR3 DNA: TGCGCCAGCAGCTGGGAAGGGGCCAACTATGGCTACACCTTC.

The V and J genes are TRBV11-2 and TRBJ2-1; 9 positions agree with TRBD2. The J segment lost 10 bases and the V segment lost 1 base, leaving 11 bases of the junction unmatched. Germline V gives CDR1 SGHAT, CDR2 FQNNGV. The CDR3 spans 16 residues. This CDR3 reads CASSLVDSSGSNEQFF. The CDR3 coding sequence is TGTGCCAGCAGCTTAGTGGATAGTAGCGGGAGTAACGAGCAGTTCTTC.

Notes on this clone: Additional DNA sequences in this sample encode the identical CDR3. J is TRBJ2-7 and V is TRBV7-9; TRBD2 matches 9 bases. CDR1 is SEHNR, CDR2 FQNEAQ, per germline (reference sequence). The V and J ends lost 3 bases and 0 bases, in that order; junction bases with no gene match: 3. The CDR3 loop spans 15 amino acids. The DNA for the CDR3 is TGTGCCAGCAGCTTGGGTAGCGGGGGCTCCTACGAGCAGTACTTC. It specifies CASSLGSGGSYEQYF.

The V gene is TRBV11-2, the J gene TRBJ2-1; D call uncertain. This CDR3 has 15 residues. V was trimmed by 6 bases and J by 0 bases, leaving 12 bases between them. Looked up from germline, CDR1 is SGHAT and CDR2 is FQNNGV. CDR3 in DNA: TGTGCCAGCAGTCCCCTCCTTAGCTCCTACAATGAGCAGTTCTTC. Residues: CASSPLLSSYNEQFF.

The chain combines TRBV27 with TRBJ1-1; D might be TRBD1 (6 bases). The germline V and J ends were trimmed by 5 bases and 0 bases, with 13 bases remaining between them. The CDR3 length is 15 residues. Germline V CDR1 and CDR2: MNHEY, SMNVEV (reference sequence). Here the CDR3 reads CASSTRQELNTEAFF. In DNA, the CDR3 is TGTGCCAGCAGTACACGACAGGAACTGAACACTGAAGCTTTCTTT.

The chain is built from TRBV5-4 and TRBJ2-5; D not certain. The CDR3 is made up of 14 amino acids. Germline lookup yields CDR1 SGHNT and CDR2 YYREEE (reference sequence). V lost 0 bases to trimming and J lost 2 bases, with 8 bases between them. The CDR3 spells CASSLAPEQETQYF. The CDR3 nucleotides read TGTGCCAGCAGCTTGGCGCCCGAACAAGAGACCCAGTACTTC.